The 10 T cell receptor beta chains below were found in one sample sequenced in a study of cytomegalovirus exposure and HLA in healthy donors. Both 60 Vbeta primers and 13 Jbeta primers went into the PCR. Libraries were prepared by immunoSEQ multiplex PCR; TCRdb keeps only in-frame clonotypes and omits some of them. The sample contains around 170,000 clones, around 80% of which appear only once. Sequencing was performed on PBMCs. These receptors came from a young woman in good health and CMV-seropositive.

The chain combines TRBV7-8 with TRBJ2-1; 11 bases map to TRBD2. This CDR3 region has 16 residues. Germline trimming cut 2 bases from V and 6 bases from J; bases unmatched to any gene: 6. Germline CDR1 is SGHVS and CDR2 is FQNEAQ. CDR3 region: CASSLFSGGASNEQFF. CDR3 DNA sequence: TGTGCCAGCAGCTTATTTAGCGGGGGGGCCTCCAATGAGCAGTTCTTC.

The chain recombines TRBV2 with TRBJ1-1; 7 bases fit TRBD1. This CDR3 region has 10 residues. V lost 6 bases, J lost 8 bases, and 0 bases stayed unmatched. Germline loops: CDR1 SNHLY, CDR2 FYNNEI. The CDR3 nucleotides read TGTGCCAGCAGGGGACAGGAAGCTTTCTTT. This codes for CASRGQEAFF. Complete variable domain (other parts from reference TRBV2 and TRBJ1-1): EPEVTQTPSHQVTQMGQEVILRCVPISNHLYFYWYRQILGQKVEFLVSFYNNEISEKSEIFDDQFSVERPDGSNFTLKIRSTKLEDSAMYFCASRGQEAFFGQGTRLTVV.

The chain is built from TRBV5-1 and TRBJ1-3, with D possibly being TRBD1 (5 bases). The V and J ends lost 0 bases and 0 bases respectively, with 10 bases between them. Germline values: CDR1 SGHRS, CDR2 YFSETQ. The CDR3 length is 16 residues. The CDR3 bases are TGCGCCAGCAGCTTGGGAGGACAAATCTCTGGAAACACCATATATTTT. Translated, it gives CASSLGGQISGNTIYF.

Here the CDR3 reads CASSVFENTPYNEQFF. The CDR3 DNA sequence: TGTGCCAGCAGCGTATTTGAGAATACCCCCTACAATGAGCAGTTCTTC. The V gene is TRBV9, the J gene TRBJ2-1; D call uncertain. Germline V gives CDR1 SGDLS, CDR2 YYNGEE. V lost 1 base and J 2 bases, leaving 13 bases between the germline ends. CDR3 length: 16 amino acids.

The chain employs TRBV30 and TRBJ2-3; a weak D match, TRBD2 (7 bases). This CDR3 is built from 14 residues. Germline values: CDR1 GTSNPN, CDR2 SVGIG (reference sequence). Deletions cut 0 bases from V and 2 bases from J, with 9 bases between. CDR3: CAWSVGGATDTQYF. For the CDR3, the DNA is TGTGCCTGGAGTGTGGGGGGGGCCACAGATACGCAGTATTTT.

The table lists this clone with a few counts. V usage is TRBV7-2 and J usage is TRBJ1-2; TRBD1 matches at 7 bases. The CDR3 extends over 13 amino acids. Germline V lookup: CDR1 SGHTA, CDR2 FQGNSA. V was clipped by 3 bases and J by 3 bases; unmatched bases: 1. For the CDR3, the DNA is TGTGCCAGCAGCTTTGACAGGGACTATGGCTACACCTTC. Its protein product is CASSFDRDYGYTF.

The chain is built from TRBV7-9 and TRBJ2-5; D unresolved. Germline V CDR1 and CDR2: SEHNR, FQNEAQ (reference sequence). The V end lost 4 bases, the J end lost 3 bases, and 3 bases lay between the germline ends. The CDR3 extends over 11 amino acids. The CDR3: CASSSEETQYF. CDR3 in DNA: TGTGCCAGCAGCTCCGAAGAGACCCAGTACTTC.

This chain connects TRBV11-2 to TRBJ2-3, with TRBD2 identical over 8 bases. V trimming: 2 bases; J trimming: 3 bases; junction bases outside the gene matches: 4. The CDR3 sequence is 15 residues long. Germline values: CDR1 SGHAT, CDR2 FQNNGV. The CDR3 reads CASSLRTSRTDTQYF. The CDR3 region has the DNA TGTGCCAGCAGCTTACGGACTAGCAGGACAGATACGCAGTATTTT.

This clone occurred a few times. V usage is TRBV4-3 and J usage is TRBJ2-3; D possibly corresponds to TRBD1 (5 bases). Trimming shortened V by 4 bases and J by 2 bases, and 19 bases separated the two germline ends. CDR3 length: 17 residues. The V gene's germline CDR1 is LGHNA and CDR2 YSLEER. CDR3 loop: CASSLVVTGETTDTQYF. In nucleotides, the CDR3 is TGCGCCAGCAGCCTAGTCGTAACAGGAGAAACCACAGATACGCAGTATTTT.

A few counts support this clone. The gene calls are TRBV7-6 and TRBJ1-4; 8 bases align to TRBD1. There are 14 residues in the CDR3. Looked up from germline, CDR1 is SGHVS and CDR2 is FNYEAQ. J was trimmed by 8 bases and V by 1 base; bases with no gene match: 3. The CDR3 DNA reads TGTGCCAGCAGCTTAGAGGCAGGGGGCGAAAAACTGTTTTTT. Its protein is CASSLEAGGEKLFF.